One sample yielded the 23 T cell receptor beta chains listed below, sequenced in a study of early T cells in non-severe SARS-CoV-2 infection (dated by TCRdb to the early 2020s). Receptor libraries were prepared by 5' RACE. The reads were generated on a NextSeq 500. The raw public reads went through TCRdb reprocessing: fastp at Q25, MiXCR clone calling, in-frame beta chains kept. Rows with a matching CDR3 protein are joined into one entry that keeps the most common DNA and genes. A total of 70,000 to 75,000 distinct CDR3 sequences appear in this sample, around 10% of them only once. The ten largest make up about 4.2% of the sample. The sample taken for sequencing was whole blood. These receptors all stem from an adult who was a healthcare worker with PCR-confirmed SARS-CoV-2 infection or an uninfected control (not recorded which).

The chain recombines TRBV7-9 with TRBJ2-3; possibly TRBD1 or TRBD2 for D (5 bases each). Trimming took 5 bases from V and 4 from J, leaving 13 bases between them. The CDR3 has 14 amino acids. CDR1 is SEHNR and CDR2 is FQNEAQ in the germline V gene (reference sequence). CDR3 region: CASSATLGPDTQYF. The DNA of the CDR3 is TGTGCCAGCAGCGCAACCCTGGGACCAGATACGCAGTATTTT.

This clonotype was picked up many times. The rearrangement joins TRBV19 to TRBJ2-7, with D tentatively TRBD1 (6 bases). V lost 1 base to trimming and J lost 2 bases, with 12 bases between them. CDR3 length: 15 amino acids. Germline-derived CDR1 and CDR2 are LNHDA and SQIVND (reference sequence). CDR3 sequence reads: CASSIGTGPPYEQYF. Here the CDR3 DNA reads TGTGCCAGTAGTATAGGAACAGGGCCACCCTACGAGCAGTACTTC.

V usage is TRBV7-3 and J usage is TRBJ1-2; the match to TRBD1 covers 8 bases. The germline V gene has CDR1 SGHTA and CDR2 FQGTGA. The CDR3 sequence is 16 residues long. V trimming: 4 bases; J trimming: 5 bases; junction bases outside the gene matches: 12. CDR3 sequence: CASSSRGQELSYGYTF. The CDR3 bases are TGTGCCAGCAGCTCCAGGGGGCAGGAACTATCTTATGGCTACACCTTC.

In its sample, this clonotype was seen a few times. The chain joins TRBV5-1 to TRBJ2-1; TRBD1 agrees at 9 bases. Germline CDR1 and CDR2: SGHRS and YFSETQ. This CDR3 spans 15 amino acids. V lost 0 bases to trimming and J lost 4 bases; unmatched junction nucleotides: 2. CDR3 amino acids: CASSLEGTGYNEQFF. CDR3 DNA: TGCGCCAGCAGCTTGGAGGGGACAGGGTACAATGAGCAGTTCTTC.

This clonotype was recorded at least ten times. V and J are TRBV20-1 and TRBJ2-7, with D uncertain. Between the trimmed V and J ends, which lost 3 bases and 2 bases, there was a span of 11 bases. CDR1 is DFQATT and CDR2 is SNEGSKA in the germline V gene (reference sequence). CDR3 length: 13 amino acids. The CDR3 DNA is TGCAGTGCTAGCGAGGCGGACCCCTACGAGCAGTACTTC. Amino acid sequence: CSASEADPYEQYF.

The chain combines TRBV10-3 with TRBJ1-2; no clear D gene. Trimming shortened V by 6 bases and J by 3 bases, and 17 bases separated the two germline ends. Germline-derived CDR1 and CDR2 are ENHRY and SYGVKD. The CDR3 loop spans 15 amino acids. The DNA for the CDR3 is TGTGCCATCAGGGAATCGGACCTAACTTACTATGGCTACACCTTC. Amino acids: CAIRESDLTYYGYTF.

Many counts were recorded for this clonotype. This chain links TRBV30 with TRBJ1-6; TRBD1 might be the D (5 bases). The length of the CDR3 is 16 residues. The ends were cut back, 0 bases at V and 10 bases at J, with 19 bases in the middle. The V gene's germline CDR1 is GTSNPN and CDR2 SVGIG (reference sequence). The CDR3 nucleotides are TGTGCCTGGAGTGTAGCCGGGGCAGGGAGTGGCTCACCCCTCCACTTT. It encodes CAWSVAGAGSGSPLHF.

This clonotype appeared many times. This chain connects TRBV7-2 to TRBJ2-1; 9 nucleotides agree with TRBD2. CDR3 size: 15 residues. Trimming took 2 bases from V and 7 from J; bases not matched to a gene: 6. Germline V gene data show CDR1 as SGHTA and CDR2 as FQGNSA. The CDR3: CASSLIAGAPNEQFF. CDR3 coding DNA: TGTGCCAGCAGCTTAATAGCGGGGGCACCTAATGAGCAGTTCTTC. Drawing the rest from reference TRBV7-2 and TRBJ2-1, the complete variable domain is GAGVSQSPSNKVTEKGKDVELRCDPISGHTALYWYRQSLGQGLEFLIYFQGNSAPDKSGLPSDRFSAERTGGSVSTLTIQRTQQEDSAVYLCASSLIAGAPNEQFFGPGTRLTVL.

This clonotype has a count of ten or more. The chain couples TRBV27 to TRBJ2-7; D possibly corresponds to TRBD2 (5 bases). The ends were cut back, 4 bases at V and 6 bases at J, with 13 bases in the middle. The CDR3 length is 13 residues. Germline V gene lookup returns CDR1 MNHEY and CDR2 SMNVEV (reference sequence). The CDR3 DNA sequence: TGTGCCAGCAGTTCGGGATTCGGCGTCGAGCAGTACTTC. Residues: CASSSGFGVEQYF.

This clonotype was observed a handful of times. The chain recombines TRBV3-1 with TRBJ2-5; TRBD2 might be the D (6 bases). The CDR3 contains 12 residues. V lost 8 bases, J lost 4 bases, and 11 bases lay in between. Germline lookup yields CDR1 LGHDT and CDR2 YNNKEL (reference sequence). The CDR3 DNA is TGTGCCAGCGTGGGAGGTGGAGAGACCCAGTACTTC. This codes for CASVGGGETQYF.

This clonotype was detected a few times. V and J are TRBV4-2 and TRBJ2-1; weak D call: TRBD1 (6 bases). Looked up from germline, CDR1 is LGHNA and CDR2 is YNFKEQ. The V end was cut by 3 bases, the J end by 2 bases, with 11 bases between. The CDR3 consists of 15 residues. The CDR3 spells CASSQGQGPYNEQFF. The DNA of the CDR3 is TGTGCCAGCAGCCAGGGACAAGGTCCCTACAATGAGCAGTTCTTC.

This clonotype appeared many times. This rearrangement joins TRBV6-4 to TRBJ2-3; 7 bases fit TRBD1. The CDR3 is made up of 16 amino acids. V lost 6 bases, J lost 2 bases, and 11 bases stayed unmatched. Germline values: CDR1 MRHNA, CDR2 SNTAGT. The CDR3 region has the DNA TGTGCCAGCAGCGCCCGGTCGGGACAGCCCACAGATACGCAGTATTTT. It specifies CASSARSGQPTDTQYF.

This clonotype was picked up many times. The gene calls are TRBV2 and TRBJ2-1, with 14 nucleotides matching TRBD2. Germline lookup yields CDR1 SNHLY and CDR2 FYNNEI. V shed 4 bases and J 6 bases; nucleotides not matched to a gene: 8. There are 17 residues in the CDR3. CDR3 bases: TGTGCCAGCAGTGGGGGACTAGCGGGAGCACTAAGCAATGAGCAGTTCTTC. Its protein product is CASSGGLAGALSNEQFF.

The sample holds many counts of this clonotype. This rearrangement joins TRBV7-6 to TRBJ2-3, with D perhaps TRBD2 (6 bases). The CDR3 runs to 17 residues. Germline V CDR1 and CDR2: SGHVS, FNYEAQ. Trimming shortened V by 1 base and J by 6 bases, and 20 bases separated the two germline ends. The CDR3 sequence is CASSLGANRGSRDTQYF. For the CDR3, the DNA is TGTGCCAGCAGCTTAGGAGCGAACCGGGGGTCTCGGGATACGCAGTATTTT.

At least ten counts were recorded for this clonotype. The rearrangement joins TRBV7-9 to TRBJ2-7; D is unclear. Per the germline V gene, CDR1 is SEHNR and CDR2 is FQNEAQ (reference sequence). Deletions cut 2 bases from V and 5 bases from J, with 10 bases between. There are 13 residues in the CDR3. This CDR3 is CASSLLVGHEQYF. The CDR3 bases are TGTGCCAGCAGCTTATTGGTAGGGCACGAGCAGTACTTC.

The V call is TRBV6-5, the J call TRBJ1-1; D gene unclear. Germline assignment: CDR1 MNHEY and CDR2 SVGAGI. The CDR3 is 13 amino acids. V was cut by 0 bases and J by 6 bases, with 8 bases left in between. CDR3 sequence (DNA): TGTGCCAGCAGTTACTCCCCATATTCTGAAGCTTTCTTT. Residues: CASSYSPYSEAFF.

This clonotype appeared a few times. J is TRBJ1-2 and V is TRBV2; 9 positions match TRBD1. Germline V gives CDR1 SNHLY, CDR2 FYNNEI. There are 13 residues in the CDR3. With V trimmed by 7 bases and J by 6 bases, 6 bases remained unmatched. In DNA form, the CDR3 reads TGTGCCAGCATCTGGGGACAGGGACATGGCTACACCTTC. The encoded protein is CASIWGQGHGYTF.

This clonotype has only a few counts. The chain is built from TRBV10-3 and TRBJ1-5; D unresolved. CDR3 length equals 12 residues. V lost 2 bases to trimming and J lost 12 bases, with 11 bases between them. CDR1 and CDR2 from the germline V gene are ENHRY and SYGVKD. The CDR3 nucleotides read TGTGCCATCAGTGAGGCGATAGGGTACCAGCATTTT. Its translation is CAISEAIGYQHF.

The sample holds a few counts of this clonotype. This rearrangement joins TRBV3-1 to TRBJ2-1; D unresolved. In germline, CDR1 is LGHDT, CDR2 YNNKEL (reference sequence). CDR3 length: 12 amino acids. V was shortened by 1 base and J by 8 bases, with 6 bases between the two germline ends. For the CDR3, the DNA is TGTGCCAGCAGCCAAGTATCCCATGAGCAGTTCTTC. This translates into CASSQVSHEQFF.

This clonotype was found a few times. The V and J genes are TRBV27 and TRBJ2-7, with 10 positions matching TRBD1. CDR1 is MNHEY, CDR2 SMNVEV, per germline (reference sequence). The ends lost 4 bases at V and 4 bases at J; junction bases unmatched: 10. There are 16 residues in the CDR3. DNA of the CDR3: TGTGCCAGCAGTTGGACCGGGACAGGGGCGTCGTACGAGCAGTACTTC. Protein product: CASSWTGTGASYEQYF.

This clonotype was seen more than once but under ten times. V is TRBV7-8 and J is TRBJ1-2; perhaps TRBD1 as D (5 bases). This CDR3 is built from 17 residues. V was cut by 5 bases and J by 4 bases, with 23 bases left in between. Germline-derived CDR1 and CDR2 are SGHVS and FQNEAQ. DNA for the CDR3: TGTGCCAGCAGCCCCGAGGGCCAGGGTTGGGGCCTCTATGGCTACACCTTC. Translated: CASSPEGQGWGLYGYTF.

The chain links TRBV4-2 to TRBJ2-2; 8 bases are a match to TRBD1. Germline V CDR1 and CDR2: LGHNA, YNFKEQ. Trimming took 0 bases from V and 4 from J; bases not matched to a gene: 10. This CDR3 has 18 amino acids. CDR3 region: CASSQDFLAGGSTGELFF. CDR3 coding DNA: TGTGCCAGCAGCCAAGATTTCCTCGCAGGGGGCAGCACCGGGGAGCTGTTTTTT.

Only a few counts were recorded for this clonotype. The chain is built from TRBV11-2 and TRBJ2-7, with unresolved D. The CDR3 totals 11 residues. Trimming removed 6 bases at V and 3 bases at J, with 6 bases between. Germline V gene sequence: CDR1 SGHAT, CDR2 FQNNGV. In DNA form, the CDR3 reads TGTGCCAGCAGTAACCGCTACGAGCAGTACTTC. Amino acids: CASSNRYEQYF. The variable domain in full, completed from reference TRBV11-2 and TRBJ2-7, reads EAGVAQSPRYKIIEKRQSVAFWCNPISGHATLYWYQQILGQGPKLLIQFQNNGVVDDSQLPKDRFSAERLKGVDSTLKIQPAKLEDSAVYLCASSNRYEQYFGPGTRLTVT.